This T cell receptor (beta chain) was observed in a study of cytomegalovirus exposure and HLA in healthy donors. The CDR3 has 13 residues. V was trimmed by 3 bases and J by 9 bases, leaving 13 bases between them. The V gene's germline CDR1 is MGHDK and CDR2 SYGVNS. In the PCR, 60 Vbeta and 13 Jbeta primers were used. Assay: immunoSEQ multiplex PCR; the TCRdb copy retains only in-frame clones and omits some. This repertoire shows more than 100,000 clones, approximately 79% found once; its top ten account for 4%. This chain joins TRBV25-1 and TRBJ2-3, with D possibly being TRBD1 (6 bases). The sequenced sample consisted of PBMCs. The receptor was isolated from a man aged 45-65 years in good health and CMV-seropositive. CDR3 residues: CASSEATGSTQYF. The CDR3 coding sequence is TGTGCCAGCAGTGAGGCGACAGGATCGACGCAGTATTTT.